This T cell receptor (beta chain) was identified during a study of cytomegalovirus exposure and HLA in healthy donors. Whole-study findings and limits: Highly shared variants forming one cluster were likely a sequencing artifact. For cytomegalovirus status, the classifier reportedly gave diagnoses with high specificity and sensitivity. Upon later analysis, HLA-associated TCR beta chains proved more clonally expanded than other, equally common chains. Using a false discovery rate of 0.05, a later analysis showed that around 16,000 TCR beta sequences were associated with HLA alleles.

This clone has a handful of counts. Its target is unknown. In the PCR, 60 Vbeta and 13 Jbeta primers were used. Libraries were prepared by immunoSEQ multiplex PCR; TCRdb keeps only in-frame clonotypes and omits some of them. The table has 150,000 to 200,000 clones, about four fifths seen once; the top ten hold about 1.9%. Germline V gene data show CDR1 as SGHNT and CDR2 as YYREEE (reference sequence). V was pared by 4 bases and J by 6 bases, with 17 bases between. CDR3 size: 14 residues. The chain is built from TRBV5-4 and TRBJ2-7; a possible D gene is TRBD2 (6 bases). This TCR was recovered from a woman in her twenties or thirties in good health and CMV-seronegative. The sequenced sample consisted of PBMCs. The CDR3 loop reads CASSQPGSHREQYF. CDR3 bases: TGTGCCAGCAGCCAGCCCGGGAGCCACCGCGAGCAGTACTTC. The variable domain in full, with the rest retrieved from reference TRBV5-4 and TRBJ2-7, is ETGVTQSPTHLIKTRGQQVTLRCSSQSGHNTVSWYQQALGQGPQFIFQYYREEENGRGNFPPRFSGLQFPNYSSELNVNALELDDSALYLCASSQPGSHREQYFGPGTRLTVT.